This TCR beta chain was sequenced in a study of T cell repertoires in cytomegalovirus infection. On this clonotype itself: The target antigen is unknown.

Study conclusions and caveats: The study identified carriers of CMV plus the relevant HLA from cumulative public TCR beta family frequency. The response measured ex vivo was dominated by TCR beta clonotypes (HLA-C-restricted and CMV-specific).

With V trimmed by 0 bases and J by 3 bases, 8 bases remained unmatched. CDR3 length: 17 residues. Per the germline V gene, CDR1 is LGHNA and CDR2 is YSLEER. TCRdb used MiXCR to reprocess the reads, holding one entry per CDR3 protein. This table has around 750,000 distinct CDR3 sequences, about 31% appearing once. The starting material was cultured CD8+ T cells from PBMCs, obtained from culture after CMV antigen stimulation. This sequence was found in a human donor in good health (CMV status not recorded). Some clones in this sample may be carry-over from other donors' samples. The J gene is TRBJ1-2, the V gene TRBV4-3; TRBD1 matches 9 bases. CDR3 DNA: TGCGCCAGCAGCCAAGATAGTACAGGGGGCTATGACTATGGCTACACCTTC. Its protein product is CASSQDSTGGYDYGYTF.